This T cell receptor beta chain is from a study of neoadjuvant anti-PD-1 for oral cavity cancer. Sequencing used immunoSEQ multiplex PCR; TCRdb keeps in-frame clones, though not all of them. The sample comprises tens of thousands of clones, more than 60% of which are singletons, and just over 2.5% rests with the top ten. Germline CDR1 is SGHRS and CDR2 is YFSETQ. Between the trimmed V and J ends, which lost 2 bases and 4 bases, there was a span of 12 bases. The CDR3 length is 14 residues. This TCR was sampled from a person aged 35-79 years with oral cavity squamous cell carcinoma. Sequencing used PBMCs, obtained before nivolumab (anti-PD-1) treatment. The rearrangement joins TRBV5-1 to TRBJ2-5; maybe TRBD2 (6 bases). The CDR3 bases are TGCGCCAGCAGCTTCAATGGAGGGGCAGAGACCCAGTACTTC. Protein sequence: CASSFNGGAETQYF. The full variable domain, completed using reference TRBV5-1 and TRBJ2-5, is KAGVTQTPRYLIKTRGQQVTLSCSPISGHRSVSWYQQTPGQGLQFLFEYFSETQRNKGNFPGRFSGRQFSNSRSEMNVSTLELGDSALYLCASSFNGGAETQYFGPGTRLLVL.